Below, one T cell receptor (beta chain) is given with its context. This sample stems from a study of blood T cell repertoires in COVID-19. Study background: The United States, Italy and Spain provided the acute and convalescent COVID-19 samples. The cDNA or gDNA used as material had been derived from T cells, B-cell-depleted T cells, or PBMCs.

In the source study's methods: Nucleated cell number was recorded as an estimate derived from reference gene primer amplification. Sequencing used immunoSEQ multiplex PCR; TCRdb keeps in-frame clones, though not all of them. V and J calls plus clone size are reproduced from that table; the DNA served to infer D and trimming. The data hold more than 100,000 clones, with roughly 89% observed a single time. J was trimmed by 7 bases and V by 1 base; bases with no gene match: 11. Germline V CDR1 and CDR2: LGHDT, YNNKEL (reference sequence). The CDR3 is made up of 17 amino acids. This sequence originates from a woman over 75 in a cohort sampled during active COVID-19. Sequences were obtained from peripheral blood. V is TRBV3-1 (or the pseudogene TRBV3-2) and J is TRBJ2-1; TRBD1 aligns across 9 bases. The DNA for the CDR3 is TGTGCCAGCAGCCAAGTTGGCTTTGGGACAGGGATGAATGAGCAGTTCTTC. This encodes CASSQVGFGTGMNEQFF.